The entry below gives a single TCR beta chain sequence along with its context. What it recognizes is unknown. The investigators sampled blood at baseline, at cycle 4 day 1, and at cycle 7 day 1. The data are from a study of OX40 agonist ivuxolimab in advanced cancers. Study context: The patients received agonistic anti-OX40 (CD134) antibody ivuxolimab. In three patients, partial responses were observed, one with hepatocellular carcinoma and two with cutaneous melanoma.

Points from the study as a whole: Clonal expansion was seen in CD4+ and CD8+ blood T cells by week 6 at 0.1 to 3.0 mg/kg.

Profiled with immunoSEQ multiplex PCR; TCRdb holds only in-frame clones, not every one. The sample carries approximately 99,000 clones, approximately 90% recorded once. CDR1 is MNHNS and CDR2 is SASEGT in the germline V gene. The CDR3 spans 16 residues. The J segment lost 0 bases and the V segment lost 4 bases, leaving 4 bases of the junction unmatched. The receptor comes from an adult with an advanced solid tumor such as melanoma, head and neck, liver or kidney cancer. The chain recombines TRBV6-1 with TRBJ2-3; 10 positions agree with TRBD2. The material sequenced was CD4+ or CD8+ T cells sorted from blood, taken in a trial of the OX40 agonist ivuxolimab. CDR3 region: CASSGLSGGSTDTQYF. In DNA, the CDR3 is TGTGCCAGCAGTGGGCTTAGCGGGGGGAGCACAGATACGCAGTATTTT.